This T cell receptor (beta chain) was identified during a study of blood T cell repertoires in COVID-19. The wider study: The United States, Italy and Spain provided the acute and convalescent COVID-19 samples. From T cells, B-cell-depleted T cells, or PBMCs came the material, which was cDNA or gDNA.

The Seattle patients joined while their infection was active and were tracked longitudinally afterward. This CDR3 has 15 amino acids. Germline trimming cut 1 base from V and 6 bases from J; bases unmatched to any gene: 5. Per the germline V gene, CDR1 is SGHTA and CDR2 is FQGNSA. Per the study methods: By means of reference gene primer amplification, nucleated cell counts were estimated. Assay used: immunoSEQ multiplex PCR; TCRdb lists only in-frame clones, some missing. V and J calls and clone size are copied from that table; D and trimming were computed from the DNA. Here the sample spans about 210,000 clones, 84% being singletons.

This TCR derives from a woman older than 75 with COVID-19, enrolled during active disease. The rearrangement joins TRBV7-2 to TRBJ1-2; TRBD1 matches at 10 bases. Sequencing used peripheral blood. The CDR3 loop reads CASSLGLGQGNGYTF. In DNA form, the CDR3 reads TGTGCCAGCAGCTTAGGCTTGGGACAGGGGAATGGCTACACCTTC.